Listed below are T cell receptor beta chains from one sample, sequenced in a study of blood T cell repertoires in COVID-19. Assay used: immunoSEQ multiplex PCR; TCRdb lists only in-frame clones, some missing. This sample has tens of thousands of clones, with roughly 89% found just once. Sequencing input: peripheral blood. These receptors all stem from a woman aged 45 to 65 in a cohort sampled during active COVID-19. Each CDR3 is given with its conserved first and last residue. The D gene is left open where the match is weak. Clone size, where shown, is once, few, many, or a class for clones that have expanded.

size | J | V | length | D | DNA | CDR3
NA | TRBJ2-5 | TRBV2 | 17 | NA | TGTGCCAGCACTTCACCCAAATACTCAGGGGCTCGGGAGACCCAGTACTTC | CASTSPKYSGARETQYF
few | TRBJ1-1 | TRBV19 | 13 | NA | TGTGCCAGTCGCTCTATCACGAACACTGAAGCTTTCTTT | CASRSITNTEAFF
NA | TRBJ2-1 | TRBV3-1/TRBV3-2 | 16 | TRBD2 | TGTGCCAGCAGCCAAGACCTAGCGGGGGGTAAGAATGAGCAGTTCTTC | CASSQDLAGGKNEQFF
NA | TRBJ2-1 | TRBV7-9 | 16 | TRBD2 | TGTGCCAGCAGCTCACCCCGGGGGGGGGTCGGGAATGAGCAGTTCTTC | CASSSPRGGVGNEQFF
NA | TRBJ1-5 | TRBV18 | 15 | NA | TGTGCCAGCTCCTGGTCGGAGGGGTCCAATCAGCCCCAGCATTTT | CASSWSEGSNQPQHF
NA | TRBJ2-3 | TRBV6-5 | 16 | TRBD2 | TGTGCCAGCAGTTCGATTCTAGCGGGAGGCACAGATACGCAGTATTTT | CASSSILAGGTDTQYF
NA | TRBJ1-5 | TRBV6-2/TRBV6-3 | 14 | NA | TGTGCCAGCAGTGGGAGGCGTAGCAATCAGCCCCAGCATTTT | CASSGRRSNQPQHF
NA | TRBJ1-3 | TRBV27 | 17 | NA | TGTGCCAGCAGTCCGCGGGTCGGGTCTCCCTCTGGAAACACCATATATTTT | CASSPRVGSPSGNTIYF
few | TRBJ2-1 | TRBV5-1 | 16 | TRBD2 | TGCGCCAGCAGCTTGGAAGGGACTAGCGGATACAATGAGCAGTTCTTC | CASSLEGTSGYNEQFF
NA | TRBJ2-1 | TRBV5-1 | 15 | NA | TGCGCCAGCAGCTTTGAGGGAGTGGGGAGGAATGAGCAGTTCTTC | CASSFEGVGRNEQFF
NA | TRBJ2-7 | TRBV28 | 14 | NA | TGTGCCAGCAGTTACCGACAGTTCTCCTACGAGCAGTACTTC | CASSYRQFSYEQYF
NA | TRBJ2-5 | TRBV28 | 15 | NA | TGTGCCAGCAGTTCCCCGGGGAGTTCCAAAGAGACCCAGTACTTC | CASSSPGSSKETQYF
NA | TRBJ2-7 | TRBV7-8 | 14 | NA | TGTGCCAGCAGCTTAGCTCCCAGCTCCTACGAGCAGTACTTC | CASSLAPSSYEQYF
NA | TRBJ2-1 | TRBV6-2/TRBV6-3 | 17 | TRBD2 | TGTGCCAGCAGTTACTCGGGTCGTCCTAGCGGGAACAATGAGCAGTTCTTC | CASSYSGRPSGNNEQFF
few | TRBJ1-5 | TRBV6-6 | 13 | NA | TGTGCCAGCAGTGGACATGGCAATCAGCCCCAGCATTTT | CASSGHGNQPQHF
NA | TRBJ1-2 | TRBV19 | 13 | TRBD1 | TGTGCCAGTAGTGGGGACAGGGCTAATGGCTACACCTTC | CASSGDRANGYTF
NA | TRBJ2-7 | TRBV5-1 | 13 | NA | TGCGCCAGCAGCTTGCCGGGAGTGACGGAGCAGTACTTC | CASSLPGVTEQYF
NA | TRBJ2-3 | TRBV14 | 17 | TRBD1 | TGTGCCAGCAGTTATCGACAGGGTCTACCCCCCACAGATACGCAGTATTTT | CASSYRQGLPPTDTQYF
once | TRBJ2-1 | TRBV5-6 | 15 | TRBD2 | TGTGCCAGCAGCCGGACTAGCGGGAGGAAGAATGAGCAGTTCTTC | CASSRTSGRKNEQFF
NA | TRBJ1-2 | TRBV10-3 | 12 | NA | TGTGCCATCAACGACAGAAACTATGGCTACACCTTC | CAINDRNYGYTF
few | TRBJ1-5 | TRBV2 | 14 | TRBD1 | TGTGCCACCGGGACAGGGGGCTACAATCAGCCCCAGCATTTT | CATGTGGYNQPQHF
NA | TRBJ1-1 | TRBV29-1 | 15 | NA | TGCAGCGTTGGTGGCCTTCAGCGGGGGAACACTGAAGCTTTCTTT | CSVGGLQRGNTEAFF
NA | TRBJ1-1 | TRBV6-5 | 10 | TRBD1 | TGTGCCAGCAGCTGGGACAGAGCTTTCTTT | CASSWDRAFF
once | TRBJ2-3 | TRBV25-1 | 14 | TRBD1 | TGTGCCAGCAGTGAAACAGGGGGAGGAGATACGCAGTATTTT | CASSETGGGDTQYF
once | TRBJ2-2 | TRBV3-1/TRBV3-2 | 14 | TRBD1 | TGTGCCAGCAGCCAAGCAGGGGGCACCGGGGAGCTGTTTTTT | CASSQAGGTGELFF
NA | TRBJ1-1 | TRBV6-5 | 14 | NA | TGTGCCAGCAGTTCCCTAATGCAGGTAATTGAAGCTTTCTTT | CASSSLMQVIEAFF
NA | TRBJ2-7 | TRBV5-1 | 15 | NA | TGCGCCAGCAGCTTGGCCGATAGGGACACCTACGAGCAGTACTTC | CASSLADRDTYEQYF
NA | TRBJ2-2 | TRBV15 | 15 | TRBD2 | TGTGCCACCAGGGAGACCTTAGCGGGAGACGGGGAGCTGTTTTTT | CATRETLAGDGELFF
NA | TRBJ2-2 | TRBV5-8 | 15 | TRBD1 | TGTGCCAGCCACACAGGGGGCTATTCGGCCGGGGAGCTGTTTTTT | CASHTGGYSAGELFF
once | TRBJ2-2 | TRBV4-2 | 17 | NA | TGTGCCAGCAGCCAGAGGACAGAGTCCAGGGTTGCCGGGGAGCTGTTTTTT | CASSQRTESRVAGELFF
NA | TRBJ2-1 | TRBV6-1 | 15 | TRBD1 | TGTGCCAGCAGTCAACAGGGGGCGTCCTACAATGAGCAGTTCTTC | CASSQQGASYNEQFF
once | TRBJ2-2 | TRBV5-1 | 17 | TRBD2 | TGCGCCAGCAGCTTGGCGGCACTAGCGGCTAACACCGGGGAGCTGTTTTTT | CASSLAALAANTGELFF
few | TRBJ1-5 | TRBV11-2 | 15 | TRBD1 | TGTGCCAGCAGCTTAGGGGACAGGGTCTGGCAGCCCCAGCATTTT | CASSLGDRVWQPQHF
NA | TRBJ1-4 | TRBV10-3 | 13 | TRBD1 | TGTGCCGTCCAGACAGGGGGTAATGAAAAACTGTTTTTT | CAVQTGGNEKLFF
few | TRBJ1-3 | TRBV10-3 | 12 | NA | TGTGCCATCAGTGAGTCCGGGAACACCATATATTTT | CAISESGNTIYF
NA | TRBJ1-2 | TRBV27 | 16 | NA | TGTGCCAGCACACCTCGAGGTGGCGCTAGTAACTATGGCTACACCTTC | CASTPRGGASNYGYTF
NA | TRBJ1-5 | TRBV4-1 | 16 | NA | TGCGCCAGCAGACCAACGTTGTCCACGTTGAGGGAGCCCCAGCATTTT | CASRPTLSTLREPQHF
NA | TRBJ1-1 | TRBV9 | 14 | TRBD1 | TGTGCCAGCAGCGACGGACAGGGAGGCACTGAAGCTTTCTTT | CASSDGQGGTEAFF
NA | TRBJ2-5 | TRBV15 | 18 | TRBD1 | TGTGCCACCAGCAGAGGAGGACCCTTAAAGGGACAGCGAGAGACCCAGTACTTC | CATSRGGPLKGQRETQYF
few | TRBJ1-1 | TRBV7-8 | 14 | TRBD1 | TGTGCCAGCAGCTCCCGGGACAGGGTGACTGAAGCTTTCTTT | CASSSRDRVTEAFF
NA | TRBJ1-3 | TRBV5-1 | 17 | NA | TGCGCCAGCAGCTTGACGCAGTCCTCTCTCTCTGGAAACACCATATATTTT | CASSLTQSSLSGNTIYF
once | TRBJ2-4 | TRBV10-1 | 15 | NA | TGCGCCAGCAGTGAGTCTCGAACTACCAAAAACATTCAGTACTTC | CASSESRTTKNIQYF
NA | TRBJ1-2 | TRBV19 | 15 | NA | TGTGCCAGTAGTGGCCCAGGGGACCTTAACTATGGCTACACCTTC | CASSGPGDLNYGYTF
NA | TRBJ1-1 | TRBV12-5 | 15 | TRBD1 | TGTGCTAGTGGTTTGGTCCAGGGGGGGAACACTGAAGCTTTCTTT | CASGLVQGGNTEAFF
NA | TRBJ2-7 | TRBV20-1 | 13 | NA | TGCAGTGCTAGTCCCCCAGGGACTTACGAGCAGTACTTC | CSASPPGTYEQYF
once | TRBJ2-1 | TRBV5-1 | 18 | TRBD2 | TGCGCCAGCAGCTTGGGTACCGGGACTAGCGGGAGGGCCAGTGAGCAGTTCTTC | CASSLGTGTSGRASEQFF
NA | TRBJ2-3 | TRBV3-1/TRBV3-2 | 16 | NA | TGTGCCAGCAGCCAAGAAGGATCCCTCGGGGCAGATACGCAGTATTTT | CASSQEGSLGADTQYF
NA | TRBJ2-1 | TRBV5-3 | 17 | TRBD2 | TGTGCCAGAAGCCGAGTTGTAGGACTAGCGAAGGGGAATGAGCAGTTCTTC | CARSRVVGLAKGNEQFF
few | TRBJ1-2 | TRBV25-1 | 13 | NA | TGTGCCAGCAGTACCCAGGGTAACTATGGCTACACCTTC | CASSTQGNYGYTF
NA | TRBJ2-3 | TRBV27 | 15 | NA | TGTGCCACCTCCCTGGTTGGGCCAAACACAGATACGCAGTATTTT | CATSLVGPNTDTQYF
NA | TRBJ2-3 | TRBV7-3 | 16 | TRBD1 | TGTGCCAGCAGCCTCGACAGGGGTTCATTGGGAGATACGCAGTATTTT | CASSLDRGSLGDTQYF